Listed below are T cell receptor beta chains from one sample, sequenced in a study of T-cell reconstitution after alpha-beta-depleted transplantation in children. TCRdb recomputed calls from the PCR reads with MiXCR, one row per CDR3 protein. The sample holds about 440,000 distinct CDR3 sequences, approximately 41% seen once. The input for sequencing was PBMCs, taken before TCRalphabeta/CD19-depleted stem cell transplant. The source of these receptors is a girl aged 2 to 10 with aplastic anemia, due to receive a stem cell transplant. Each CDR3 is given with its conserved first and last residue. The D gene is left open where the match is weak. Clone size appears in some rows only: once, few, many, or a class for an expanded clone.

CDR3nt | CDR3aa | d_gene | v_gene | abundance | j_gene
TGTGCCAGCAGTGAGAAGGGGGCTTACTATGGCTACACCTTC | CASSEKGAYYGYTF | TRBD1 | TRBV6-1 | few | TRBJ1-2
TGTGCCAGCACCAACAGGGATAACTATGGCTACACCTTC | CASTNRDNYGYTF | NA | TRBV7-2 | once | TRBJ1-2
TGTGCCAGCAGCTCCTCGGGTCCGGGCGAGCAGTACTTC | CASSSSGPGEQYF | NA | TRBV11-3 | few | TRBJ2-7
TGTGCCAGCAGCGGCGGCTTGAGAAGGACCGAAGCGCAGTATTTT | CASSGGLRRTEAQYF | NA | TRBV7-3 | NA | TRBJ2-3
TGCAGTGCTAGAGAGGGCAGGGACAAGTCAAACCCCTATGGCTACACCTTC | CSAREGRDKSNPYGYTF | NA | TRBV20-1 | NA | TRBJ1-2
TGTGCCAGCAGTCAGTCCCGGGAAAAACTGTTTTTT | CASSQSREKLFF | NA | TRBV27 | many | TRBJ1-4
TGTGCCACCTCCCGTCCAGGGGATACGCAGTATTTT | CATSRPGDTQYF | NA | TRBV24-1 | NA | TRBJ2-3
TGCAGTGTTCCGGGAGGGTTAGGAGAGACCCAGTACTTC | CSVPGGLGETQYF | TRBD2 | TRBV20-1 | NA | TRBJ2-5
TGTGCCAGTAGTTATCCGGGACATAACATGAACACTGAAGCTTTCTTT | CASSYPGHNMNTEAFF | NA | TRBV19 | NA | TRBJ1-1
TGTGCCAGCAGCCACGGACTAGCGGGGTTGGGAGATACGCAGTATTTT | CASSHGLAGLGDTQYF | TRBD2 | TRBV7-9 | few | TRBJ2-3
TGTGCCAGCAGCGTCCGGACAGGGGGCAAGGACTATGGCTACACCTTC | CASSVRTGGKDYGYTF | TRBD1 | TRBV5-6 | few | TRBJ1-2